A single sample gave rise to the 23 T cell receptor beta chains below, sequenced in a study of T-cell reconstitution after alpha-beta-depleted transplantation in children. Unique molecular identifiers were built into the TCRbeta library. MiXCR was run by TCRdb on the PCR reads, yielding one entry per CDR3 protein. Here the sample spans approximately 50,000 distinct CDR3 sequences, more than 5% being singletons. Sequences were derived from PBMCs, mostly from graft donor cells, sampled 60 days after TCRalphabeta/CD19-depleted stem cell transplant. The receptors derive from a female patient aged 2-9 years who had a stem cell transplant for aplastic anemia, so the T cells may come from the graft donor.

This clonotype was seen ten or more times. Here the CDR3 reads CSARSETQYF. The CDR3 DNA is TGCAGTGCTAGGTCTGAGACCCAGTACTTC. V is TRBV20-1 and J is TRBJ2-5; unclear D gene. The ends were cut back, 3 bases at V and 5 bases at J, with 4 bases in the middle. Germline CDR1 DFQATT, CDR2 SNEGSKA (reference sequence). The CDR3 extends over 10 amino acids.

The table lists this clonotype with many counts. The genes are TRBV6-5 and TRBJ2-4; the match to TRBD1 covers 11 bases. This CDR3 has 16 amino acids. After removal of 6 bases from V and 1 base from J, the junction contained 5 bases not matched to a gene. Germline V gene sequence: CDR1 MNHEY, CDR2 SVGAGI. This CDR3 reads CASRPGQGAAKNIQYF. CDR3 nucleotides: TGTGCCAGCAGGCCCGGACAGGGGGCGGCCAAAAACATTCAGTACTTC.

This clonotype was counted ten times or more. The chain couples TRBV3-1 to TRBJ2-1, with 8 nucleotides matching TRBD1. The CDR3 length is 14 residues. V lost 2 bases to trimming and J lost 14 bases; unmatched junction nucleotides: 11. Germline CDR1 reads LGHDT; CDR2 reads YNNKEL (reference sequence). The CDR3 region has the DNA TGTGCCAGCAGCCAATATAATAGAAACAGGGGGGAGTTCTTC. This encodes CASSQYNRNRGEFF.

The chain is built from TRBV7-3 and TRBJ2-2; the match to TRBD2 covers 7 bases. There are 14 residues in the CDR3. Trimming removed 6 bases from V and 5 bases from J; junction bases left unmatched: 6. The germline CDR1 and CDR2 sequences are SGHTA and FQGTGA. The CDR3 sequence: CASSPGGRTGELFF. The CDR3 nucleotides read TGTGCCAGCAGTCCCGGCGGGAGAACCGGGGAGCTGTTTTTT.

This clonotype occurred many times. The chain joins TRBV6-5 to TRBJ1-2; D gene unclear. Trimming stripped 0 bases from V and 7 bases from J, with 6 bases between. CDR1 MNHEY and CDR2 SVGAGI come from the germline V gene. The CDR3 has 12 residues. CDR3 residues: CASSYSWGGYTF. Written as DNA, the CDR3 is TGTGCCAGCAGTTACTCGTGGGGTGGCTACACCTTC.

This clonotype occurred a few times. This chain uses TRBV5-1 with TRBJ1-2; D not certain. Germline CDR1 and CDR2: SGHRS and YFSETQ. The CDR3 covers 13 residues. The V end was cut by 4 bases, the J end by 4 bases, with 11 bases between. Written as DNA, the CDR3 is TGCGCCAGCAGCCTAGGACCGTTCTATGGCTACACCTTC. This gives the protein CASSLGPFYGYTF.

This clonotype was recorded at least ten times. The V call is TRBV29-1, the J call TRBJ2-7; 10 bases are a match to TRBD1. The V and J ends lost 6 bases and 1 base, in that order; junction bases with no gene match: 9. Germline CDR1 reads SQVTM; CDR2 reads ANQGSEA. The CDR3 is 15 amino acids. The CDR3 is CSVAWTGGKSYEQYF. CDR3 bases: TGCAGCGTGGCTTGGACAGGGGGTAAATCCTACGAGCAGTACTTC.

The V call is TRBV11-2, the J call TRBJ2-7; tentatively, D is TRBD2 (7 bases). CDR1 and CDR2 from the germline V gene are SGHAT and FQNNGV. V was trimmed by 1 base and J by 7 bases, leaving 14 bases between them. The CDR3 totals 14 residues. This chain's CDR3 is CASSLVGGAGEQYF. CDR3 coding DNA: TGTGCCAGCAGCTTAGTTGGGGGGGCTGGGGAGCAGTACTTC. The variable domain in full, with the rest retrieved from reference TRBV11-2 and TRBJ2-7, is EAGVAQSPRYKIIEKRQSVAFWCNPISGHATLYWYQQILGQGPKLLIQFQNNGVVDDSQLPKDRFSAERLKGVDSTLKIQPAKLEDSAVYLCASSLVGGAGEQYFGPGTRLTVT.

This clonotype was recorded at least ten times. This chain connects TRBV4-2 to TRBJ2-1, with D possibly matching TRBD1 (5 bases). Trimming pared 4 bases from V and 8 bases from J, leaving 12 bases between. The CDR3 contains 13 residues. Germline lookup yields CDR1 LGHNA and CDR2 YNFKEQ. The CDR3 reads CASSRRQGYEQFF. The CDR3 nucleotides read TGTGCCAGCAGCCGCAGGCAGGGCTATGAGCAGTTCTTC.

This clonotype was detected ten times or more. The V and J genes are TRBV9 and TRBJ1-5; D uncertain. The CDR3 totals 15 residues. Trimming shortened V by 3 bases and J by 9 bases, and 19 bases separated the two germline ends. In germline, CDR1 is SGDLS, CDR2 YYNGEE. In DNA, the CDR3 is TGTGCCAGCAGCGCGAGCCCGGGTTCGAAGCGGCCCCAGCATTTT. This gives the protein CASSASPGSKRPQHF.

This clonotype was seen many times. The chain has TRBV9 and TRBJ2-7; D gene ambiguous. From germline, CDR1 is SGDLS and CDR2 YYNGEE. The CDR3 has 8 amino acids. The V end was cut by 7 bases, the J end by 9 bases, with 5 bases between. The CDR3 bases are TGTGCCAGCCCCTGGCAGTACGTC. The encoded protein is CASPWQYV.

The chain combines TRBV19 with TRBJ2-3; TRBD2 agrees at 12 bases. The germline gives CDR1 LNHDA, CDR2 SQIVND (reference sequence). The CDR3 sequence is 18 residues long. V shed 6 bases and J 2 bases; nucleotides not matched to a gene: 12. The CDR3 nucleotides read TGTGCCAGTAGCCAAACTAGCGGGGGGCCGTCCTACACAGATACGCAGTATTTT. Protein product: CASSQTSGGPSYTDTQYF.

The genes are TRBV2 and TRBJ2-3; D unclear. The V gene's germline CDR1 is SNHLY and CDR2 FYNNEI. This CDR3 is built from 13 residues. The V gene lost 3 bases and the J gene lost 3 bases, with 7 bases spanning the gap. This CDR3 reads CASSDRGTDTQYF. The CDR3, as DNA: TGTGCCAGCAGTGATCGTGGGACAGATACGCAGTATTTT.

Many counts were recorded for this clonotype. The chain has TRBV11-2 and TRBJ2-3, with 8 bases fitting TRBD2. Unmatched junction bases numbered 9, after V lost 5 bases and J lost 5 bases. Germline CDR1 is SGHAT and CDR2 is FQNNGV. The CDR3 consists of 15 residues. The CDR3 sequence is CASSTGPGGGDTQYF. Written as DNA, the CDR3 is TGTGCCAGCAGCACTGGTCCCGGGGGGGGAGATACGCAGTATTTT.

This clonotype was recorded at least ten times. The V and J genes are TRBV7-6 and TRBJ2-4; a possible D gene is TRBD2 (5 bases). The length of the CDR3 is 17 residues. Trimming cost V 0 bases and J 0 bases, with 12 bases left between them. The V gene's germline CDR1 is SGHVS and CDR2 FNYEAQ. CDR3 bases: TGTGCCAGCAGCTTAGCGGCGCGGGTGTCAGCCAAAAACATTCAGTACTTC. This codes for CASSLAARVSAKNIQYF.

This clonotype has only a few counts. V is TRBV20-1 and J is TRBJ1-2; TRBD1 agrees at 7 bases. Germline-derived CDR1 and CDR2 are DFQATT and SNEGSKA (reference sequence). This CDR3 is 12 amino acids long. Germline trimming cut 3 bases from V and 5 bases from J; bases unmatched to any gene: 3. The CDR3 DNA reads as TGCAGTGCTAGTAGACAGGGTTATGGCTACACCTTC. It yields the protein CSASRQGYGYTF.

The sample holds many counts of this clonotype. The chain couples TRBV2 to TRBJ1-6; D call uncertain. Trimming removed 4 bases at V and 14 bases at J, with 9 bases between. Germline CDR1 and CDR2: SNHLY and FYNNEI. The CDR3 runs to 11 residues. The CDR3 reads CASSGTGTLHF. CDR3 bases: TGTGCCAGCAGTGGCACCGGCACCCTCCACTTT.

This clonotype appeared many times. The J gene is TRBJ1-2, the V gene TRBV4-1; D not certain. The ends were cut back, 0 bases at V and 1 base at J, with 9 bases in the middle. Germline values: CDR1 MGHRA, CDR2 YSYEKL. The CDR3 covers 15 residues. The CDR3 reads CASSQEANFNYGYTF. The CDR3 DNA reads TGCGCCAGCAGCCAAGAGGCAAATTTTAACTATGGCTACACCTTC.

This clonotype was counted ten times or more. This chain links TRBV6-1 with TRBJ2-7; D gene uncertain. V was shortened by 1 base and J by 5 bases, with 3 bases between the two germline ends. From germline, CDR1 is MNHNS and CDR2 SASEGT. This CDR3 has 11 amino acids. CDR3 loop: CASSEGNEQYF. CDR3 nucleotides: TGTGCCAGCAGTGAAGGGAACGAGCAGTACTTC.

This clonotype appeared many times. The chain couples TRBV20-1 to TRBJ2-2; D remains ambiguous. V lost 3 bases, J lost 5 bases, and 10 bases lay in between. Germline values: CDR1 DFQATT, CDR2 SNEGSKA (reference sequence). This CDR3 spans 13 amino acids. CDR3 DNA sequence: TGCAGTGCTAGGGGTTCCGGGACCGGGGAGCTGTTTTTT. This sequence encodes CSARGSGTGELFF.

This clonotype was counted ten times or more. The chain uses TRBV20-1 and TRBJ2-2; D perhaps matches TRBD1 (6 bases). The V end was cut by 3 bases, the J end by 6 bases, with 11 bases between. Per the germline V gene, CDR1 is DFQATT and CDR2 is SNEGSKA (reference sequence). This CDR3 has 13 amino acids. CDR3: CSASSYRAGELFF. For the CDR3, the DNA is TGCAGTGCTAGCTCCTACAGGGCCGGGGAGCTGTTTTTT.

This clonotype has a count of ten or more. The J gene is TRBJ2-3, the V gene TRBV20-1, with D hard to call. The CDR3 has 12 amino acids. The germline V gene has CDR1 DFQATT and CDR2 SNEGSKA (reference sequence). The ends were cut back, 6 bases at V and 1 base at J, with 8 bases in the middle. CDR3: CSANGGTDTQYF. The CDR3 bases are TGCAGTGCAAACGGAGGCACAGATACGCAGTATTTT.

This clonotype came up many times. The chain recombines TRBV5-4 with TRBJ2-7, with D possibly being TRBD2 (6 bases). Germline values: CDR1 SGHNT, CDR2 YYREEE (reference sequence). Trimming removed 4 bases at V and 4 bases at J, with 15 bases between. The CDR3 totals 14 residues. The CDR3 bases are TGTGCCAGCAGCCCACAACCGACTAGGTACGAGCAGTACTTC. It translates to CASSPQPTRYEQYF.